This TCR beta chain was obtained from a study of T cells in Graves' hyperthyroidism and ophthalmopathy. Study overall: Specimen type is peripheral blood, collected at initial diagnosis prior to any treatment.

CDR3 length: 13 residues. Germline CDR1 SQVTM, CDR2 ANQGSEA. TCR beta CDR3 regions were amplified from RNA transcripts. Researchers ran a first-round RT-PCR on the TCR CDR3 using the HTBI primer set. TCRdb re-analysed the multiplex PCR reads in MiXCR, keeping a single row per CDR3 protein. This sample has nearly 750,000 distinct CDR3 sequences; just over 35% occur once, and the top ten carry less than 35%. Patients were aged 18 to 65, had disease duration under 2 months, and had newly diagnosed hyperthyroidism. Isolation of PBMCs was performed on 8.5 to 10 ml fresh peripheral blood. Study results and caveats: A model built on 13 V-J features separated ophthalmopathy from stable hyperthyroidism.

Notes on this clonotype: Its antigen remains unidentified. Its ends do not fully match the called genes, so a read error is possible.

The sample consisted of blood. This clonotype was sampled from a woman aged 40 to 50 with Graves' hyperthyroidism. The chain is built from TRBV29-1 and TRBJ1-1; no clear D gene. CDR3 DNA sequence: TGCAACGTTAAAGACACCATGAACACTGAAGCTCTCTTT. It yields the protein CNVKDTMNTEALF.